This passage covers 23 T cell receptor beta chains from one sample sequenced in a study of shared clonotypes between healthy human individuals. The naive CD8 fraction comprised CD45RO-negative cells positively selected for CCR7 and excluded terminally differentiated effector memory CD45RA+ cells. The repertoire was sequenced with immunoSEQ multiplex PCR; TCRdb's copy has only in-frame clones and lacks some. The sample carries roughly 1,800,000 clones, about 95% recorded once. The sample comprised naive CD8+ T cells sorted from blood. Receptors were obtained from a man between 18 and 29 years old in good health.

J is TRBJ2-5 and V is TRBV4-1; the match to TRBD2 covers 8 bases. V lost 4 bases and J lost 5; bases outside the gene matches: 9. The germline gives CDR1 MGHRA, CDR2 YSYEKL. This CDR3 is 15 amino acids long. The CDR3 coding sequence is TGCGCCAGCAGCCCTGAGCGGGGGCCGGGGGAGACCCAGTACTTC. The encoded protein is CASSPERGPGETQYF.

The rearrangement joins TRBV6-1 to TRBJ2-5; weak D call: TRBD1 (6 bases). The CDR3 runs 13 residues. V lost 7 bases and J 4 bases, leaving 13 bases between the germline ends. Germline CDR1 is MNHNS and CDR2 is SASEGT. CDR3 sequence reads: CASIEQGRETQYF. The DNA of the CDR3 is TGTGCCAGCATTGAGCAGGGGCGAGAGACCCAGTACTTC.

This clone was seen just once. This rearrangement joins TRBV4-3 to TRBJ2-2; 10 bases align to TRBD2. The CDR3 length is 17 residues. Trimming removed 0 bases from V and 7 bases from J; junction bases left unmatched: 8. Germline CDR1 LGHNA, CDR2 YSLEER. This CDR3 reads CASSQDGLAGEDGELFF. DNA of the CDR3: TGCGCCAGCAGCCAAGATGGGCTAGCGGGAGAGGACGGGGAGCTGTTTTTT.

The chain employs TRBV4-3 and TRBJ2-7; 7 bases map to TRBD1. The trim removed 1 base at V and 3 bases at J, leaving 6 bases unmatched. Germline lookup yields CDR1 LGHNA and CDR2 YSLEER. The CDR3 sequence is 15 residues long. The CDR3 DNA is TGCGCCAGCAGCCAAGGACTTGACAGGGTCTACGAGCAGTACTTC. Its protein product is CASSQGLDRVYEQYF.

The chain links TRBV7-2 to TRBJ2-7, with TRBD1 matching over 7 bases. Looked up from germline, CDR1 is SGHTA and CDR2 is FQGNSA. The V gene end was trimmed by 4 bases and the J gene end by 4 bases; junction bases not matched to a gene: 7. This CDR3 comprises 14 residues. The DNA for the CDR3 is TGTGCCAGCAGCTGGTGGACAGGTCCTTACGAGCAGTACTTC. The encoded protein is CASSWWTGPYEQYF.

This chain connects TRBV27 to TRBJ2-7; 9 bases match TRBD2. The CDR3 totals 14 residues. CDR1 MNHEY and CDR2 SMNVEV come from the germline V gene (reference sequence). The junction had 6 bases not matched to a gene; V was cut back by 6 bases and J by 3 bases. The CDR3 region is CASSASGTYYEQYF. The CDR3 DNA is TGTGCCAGCAGCGCTAGCGGGACCTACTACGAGCAGTACTTC.

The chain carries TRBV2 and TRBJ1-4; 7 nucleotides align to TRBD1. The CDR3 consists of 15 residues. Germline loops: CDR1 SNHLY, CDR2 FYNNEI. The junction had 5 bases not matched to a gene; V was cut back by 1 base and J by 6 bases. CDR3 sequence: CASSEEGQEDEKLFF. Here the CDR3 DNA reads TGTGCCAGCAGTGAAGAAGGACAGGAGGATGAAAAACTGTTTTTT.

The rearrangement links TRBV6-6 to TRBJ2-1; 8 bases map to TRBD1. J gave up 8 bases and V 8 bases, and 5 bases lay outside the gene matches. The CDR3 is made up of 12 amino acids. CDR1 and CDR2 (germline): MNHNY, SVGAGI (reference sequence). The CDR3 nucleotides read TGTGCCAGCCTACAGGGGGAGCATGAGCAGTTCTTC. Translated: CASLQGEHEQFF.

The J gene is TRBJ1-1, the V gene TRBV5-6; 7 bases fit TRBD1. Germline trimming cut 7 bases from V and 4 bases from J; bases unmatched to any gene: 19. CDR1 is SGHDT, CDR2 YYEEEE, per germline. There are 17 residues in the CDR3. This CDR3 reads CASALFLTPPGGTEAFF. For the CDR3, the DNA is TGTGCCAGCGCCTTATTCCTCACCCCGCCAGGGGGCACTGAAGCTTTCTTT.

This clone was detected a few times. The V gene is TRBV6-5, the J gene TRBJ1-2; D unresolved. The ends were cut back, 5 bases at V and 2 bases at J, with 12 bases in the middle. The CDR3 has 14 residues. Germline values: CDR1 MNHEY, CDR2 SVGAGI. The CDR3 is CASSPNTGNYGYTF. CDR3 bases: TGTGCCAGCAGTCCTAACACTGGAAACTATGGCTACACCTTC.

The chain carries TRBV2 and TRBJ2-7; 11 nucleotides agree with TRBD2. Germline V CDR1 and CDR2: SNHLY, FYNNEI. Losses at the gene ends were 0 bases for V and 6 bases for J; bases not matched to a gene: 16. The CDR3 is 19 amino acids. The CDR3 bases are TGTGCCAGCAGTGAAGCGGATAGGCTAGCGGGAGGTTCCTGGTCCGAGCAGTACTTC. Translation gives CASSEADRLAGGSWSEQYF.

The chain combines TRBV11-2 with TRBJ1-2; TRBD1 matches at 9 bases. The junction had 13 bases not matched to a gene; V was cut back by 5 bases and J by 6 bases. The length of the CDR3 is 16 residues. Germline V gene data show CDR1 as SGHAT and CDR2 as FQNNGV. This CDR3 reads CASSLGPGTGYHGYTF. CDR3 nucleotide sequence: TGTGCCAGCAGCCTCGGTCCCGGGACAGGGTACCATGGCTACACCTTC.

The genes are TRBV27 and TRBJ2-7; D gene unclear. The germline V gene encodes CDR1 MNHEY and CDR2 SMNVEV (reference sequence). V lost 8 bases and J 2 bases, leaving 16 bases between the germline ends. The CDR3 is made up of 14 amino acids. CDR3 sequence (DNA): TGTGCCAGCCACGAGACTGGAAAGACCTACGAGCAGTACTTC. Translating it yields CASHETGKTYEQYF.

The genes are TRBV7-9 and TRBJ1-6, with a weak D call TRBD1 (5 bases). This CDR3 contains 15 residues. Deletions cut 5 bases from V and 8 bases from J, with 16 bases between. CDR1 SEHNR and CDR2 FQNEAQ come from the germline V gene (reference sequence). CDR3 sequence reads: CASSRGEVGDSPLHF. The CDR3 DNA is TGTGCCAGCAGCCGAGGGGAAGTGGGTGATTCACCCCTCCACTTT. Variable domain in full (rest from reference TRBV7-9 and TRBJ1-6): DTGVSQNPRHKITKRGQNVTFRCDPISEHNRLYWYRQTLGQGPEFLTYFQNEAQLEKSRLLSDRFSAERPKGSFSTLEIQRTEQGDSAMYLCASSRGEVGDSPLHFGNGTRLTVT.

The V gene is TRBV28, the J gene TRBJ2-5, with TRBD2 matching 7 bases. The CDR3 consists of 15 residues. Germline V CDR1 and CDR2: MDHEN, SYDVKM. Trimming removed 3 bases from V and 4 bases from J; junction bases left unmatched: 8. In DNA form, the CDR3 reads TGTGCCAGCAGTTTGTGGGGGGAGGGAAGAGAGACCCAGTACTTC. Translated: CASSLWGEGRETQYF.

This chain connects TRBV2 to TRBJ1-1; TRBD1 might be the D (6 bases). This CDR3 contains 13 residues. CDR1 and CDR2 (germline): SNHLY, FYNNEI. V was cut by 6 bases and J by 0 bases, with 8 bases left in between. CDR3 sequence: CASREGVNTEAFF. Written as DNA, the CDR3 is TGTGCCAGCAGGGAGGGGGTGAACACTGAAGCTTTCTTT.

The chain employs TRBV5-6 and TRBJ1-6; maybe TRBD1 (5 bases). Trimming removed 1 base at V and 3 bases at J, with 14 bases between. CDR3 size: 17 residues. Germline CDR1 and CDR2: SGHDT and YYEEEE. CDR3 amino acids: CASSLHMAGNYNSPLHF. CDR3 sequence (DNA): TGTGCCAGCAGCTTGCACATGGCAGGGAACTATAATTCACCCCTCCACTTT.

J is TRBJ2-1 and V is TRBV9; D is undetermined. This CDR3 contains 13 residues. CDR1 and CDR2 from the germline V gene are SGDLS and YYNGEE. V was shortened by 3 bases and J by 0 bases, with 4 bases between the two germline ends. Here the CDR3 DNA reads TGTGCCAGCAGCGCTGCCTCCTACAATGAGCAGTTCTTC. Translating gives CASSAASYNEQFF. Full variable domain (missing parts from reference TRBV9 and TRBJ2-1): DSGVTQTPKHLITATGQRVTLRCSPRSGDLSVYWYQQSLDQGLQFLIQYYNGEERAKGNILERFSAQQFPDLHSELNLSSLELGDSALYFCASSAASYNEQFFGPGTRLTVL.

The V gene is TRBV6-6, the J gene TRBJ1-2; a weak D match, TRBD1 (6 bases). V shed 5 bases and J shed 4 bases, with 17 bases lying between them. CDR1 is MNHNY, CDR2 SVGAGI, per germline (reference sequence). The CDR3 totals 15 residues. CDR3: CASSTEWGASYGYTF. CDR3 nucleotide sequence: TGTGCCAGCAGTACGGAATGGGGGGCGAGCTATGGCTACACCTTC.

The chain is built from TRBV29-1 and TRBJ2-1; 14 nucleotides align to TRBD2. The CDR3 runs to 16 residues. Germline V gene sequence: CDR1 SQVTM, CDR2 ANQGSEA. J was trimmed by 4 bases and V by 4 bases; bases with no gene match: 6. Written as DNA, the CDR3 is TGCAGCGTTGCCGGGACTAGCGGGGGCCCTTACAATGAGCAGTTCTTC. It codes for CSVAGTSGGPYNEQFF.

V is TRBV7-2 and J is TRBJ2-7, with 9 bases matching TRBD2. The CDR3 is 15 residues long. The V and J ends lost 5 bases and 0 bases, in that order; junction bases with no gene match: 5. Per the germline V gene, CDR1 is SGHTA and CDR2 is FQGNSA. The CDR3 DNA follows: TGTGCCAGCAGCCAGCCGGGACTAGCCTCCTACGAGCAGTACTTC. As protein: CASSQPGLASYEQYF. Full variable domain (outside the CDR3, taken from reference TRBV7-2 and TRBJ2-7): GAGVSQSPSNKVTEKGKDVELRCDPISGHTALYWYRQSLGQGLEFLIYFQGNSAPDKSGLPSDRFSAERTGGSVSTLTIQRTQQEDSAVYLCASSQPGLASYEQYFGPGTRLTVT.

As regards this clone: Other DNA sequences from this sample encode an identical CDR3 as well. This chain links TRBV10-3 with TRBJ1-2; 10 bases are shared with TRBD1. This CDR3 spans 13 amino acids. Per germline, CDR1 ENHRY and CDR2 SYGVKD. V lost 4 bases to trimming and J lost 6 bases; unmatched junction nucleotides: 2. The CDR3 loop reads CAISGQGADGYTF. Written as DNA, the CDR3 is TGTGCCATCAGTGGACAGGGGGCGGATGGCTACACCTTC.

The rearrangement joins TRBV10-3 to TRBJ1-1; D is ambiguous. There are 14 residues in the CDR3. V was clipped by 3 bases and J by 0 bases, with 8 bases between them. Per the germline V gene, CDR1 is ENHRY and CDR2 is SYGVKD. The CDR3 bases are TGTGCCATCAGTGACCCGACTGTGAACACTGAAGCTTTCTTT. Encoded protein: CAISDPTVNTEAFF.